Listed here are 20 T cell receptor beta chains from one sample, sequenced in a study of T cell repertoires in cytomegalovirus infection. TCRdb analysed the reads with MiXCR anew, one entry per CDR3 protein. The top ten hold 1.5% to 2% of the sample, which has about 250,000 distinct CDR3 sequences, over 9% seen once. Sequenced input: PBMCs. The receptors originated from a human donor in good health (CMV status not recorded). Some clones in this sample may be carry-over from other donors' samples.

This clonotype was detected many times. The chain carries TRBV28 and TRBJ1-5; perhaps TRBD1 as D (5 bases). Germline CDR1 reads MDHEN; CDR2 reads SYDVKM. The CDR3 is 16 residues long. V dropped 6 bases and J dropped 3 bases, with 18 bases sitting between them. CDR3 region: CASSYTGGQNNQPQHF. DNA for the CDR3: TGTGCCAGCAGCTACACCGGGGGTCAGAACAATCAGCCCCAGCATTTT.

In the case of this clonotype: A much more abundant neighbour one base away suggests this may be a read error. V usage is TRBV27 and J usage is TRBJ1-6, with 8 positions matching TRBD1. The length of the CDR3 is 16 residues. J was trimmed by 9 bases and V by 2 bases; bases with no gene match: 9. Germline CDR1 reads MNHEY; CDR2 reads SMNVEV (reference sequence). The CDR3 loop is CASSLNSGQGVSPLHF. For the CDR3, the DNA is TGTGCCAGCAGTTTAAATAGTGGACAGGGAGTTTCACCCCTCCACTTT.

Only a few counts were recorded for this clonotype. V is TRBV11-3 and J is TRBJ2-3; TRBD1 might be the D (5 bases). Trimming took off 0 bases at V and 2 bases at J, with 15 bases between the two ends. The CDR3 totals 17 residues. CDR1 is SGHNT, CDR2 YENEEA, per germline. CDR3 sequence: CASSLEGSGLDTDTQYF. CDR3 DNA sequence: TGTGCCAGCAGCTTAGAAGGATCAGGGTTAGACACAGATACGCAGTATTTT.

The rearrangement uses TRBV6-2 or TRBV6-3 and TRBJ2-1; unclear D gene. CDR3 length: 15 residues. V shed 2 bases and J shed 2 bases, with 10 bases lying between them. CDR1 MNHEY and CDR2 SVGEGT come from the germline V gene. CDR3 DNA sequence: TGTGCCAGCAGTTACCAGGACCCAGCCTACAATGAGCAGTTCTTC. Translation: CASSYQDPAYNEQFF.

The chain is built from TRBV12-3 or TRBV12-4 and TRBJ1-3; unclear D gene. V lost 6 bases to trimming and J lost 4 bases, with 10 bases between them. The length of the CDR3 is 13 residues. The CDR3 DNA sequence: TGTGCCAGCAGCTGGAGGTCGGGAAACACCATATATTTT. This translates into CASSWRSGNTIYF.

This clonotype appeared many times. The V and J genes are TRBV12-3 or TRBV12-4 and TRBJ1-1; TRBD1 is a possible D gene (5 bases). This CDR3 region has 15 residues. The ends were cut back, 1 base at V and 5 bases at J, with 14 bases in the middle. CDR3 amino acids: CASSLEAQGSTEAFF. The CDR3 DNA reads TGTGCCAGCAGTTTAGAAGCGCAGGGCAGTACTGAAGCTTTCTTT.

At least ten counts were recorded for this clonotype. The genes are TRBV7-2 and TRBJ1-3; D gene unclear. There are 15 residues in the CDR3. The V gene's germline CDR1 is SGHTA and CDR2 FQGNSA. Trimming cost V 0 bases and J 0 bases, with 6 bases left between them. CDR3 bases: TGTGCCAGCAGCTTAGCCCGGAGCTCTGGAAACACCATATATTTT. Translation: CASSLARSSGNTIYF. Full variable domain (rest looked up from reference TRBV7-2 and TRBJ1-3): GAGVSQSPSNKVTEKGKDVELRCDPISGHTALYWYRQSLGQGLEFLIYFQGNSAPDKSGLPSDRFSAERTGGSVSTLTIQRTQQEDSAVYLCASSLARSSGNTIYFGEGSWLTVV.

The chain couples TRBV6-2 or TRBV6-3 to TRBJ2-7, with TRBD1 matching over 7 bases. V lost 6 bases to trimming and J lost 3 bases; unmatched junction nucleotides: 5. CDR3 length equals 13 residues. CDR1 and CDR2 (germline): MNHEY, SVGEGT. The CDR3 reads CASRNRDSYEQYF. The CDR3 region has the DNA TGTGCCAGCAGGAACCGGGACAGCTACGAGCAGTACTTC.

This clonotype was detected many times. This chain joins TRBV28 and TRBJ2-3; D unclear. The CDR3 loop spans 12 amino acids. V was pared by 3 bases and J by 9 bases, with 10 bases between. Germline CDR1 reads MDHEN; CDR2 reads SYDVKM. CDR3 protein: CASSFRSQTQYF. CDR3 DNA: TGTGCCAGCAGTTTCCGGTCCCAAACGCAGTATTTT.

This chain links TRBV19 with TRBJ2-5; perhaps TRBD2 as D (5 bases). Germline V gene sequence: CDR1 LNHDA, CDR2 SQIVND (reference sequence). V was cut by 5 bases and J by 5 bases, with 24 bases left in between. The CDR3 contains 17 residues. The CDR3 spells CASSLGVSGYVRETQYF. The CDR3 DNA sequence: TGTGCCAGTAGTCTCGGGGTCTCGGGCTACGTTCGGGAGACCCAGTACTTC.

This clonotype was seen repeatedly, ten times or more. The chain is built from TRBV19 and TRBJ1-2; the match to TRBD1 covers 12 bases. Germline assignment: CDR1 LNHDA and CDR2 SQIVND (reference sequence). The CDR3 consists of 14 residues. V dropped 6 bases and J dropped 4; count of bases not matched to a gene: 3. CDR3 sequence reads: CASRGTGGVYGYTF. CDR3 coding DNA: TGTGCCAGTAGGGGGACAGGGGGCGTCTATGGCTACACCTTC.

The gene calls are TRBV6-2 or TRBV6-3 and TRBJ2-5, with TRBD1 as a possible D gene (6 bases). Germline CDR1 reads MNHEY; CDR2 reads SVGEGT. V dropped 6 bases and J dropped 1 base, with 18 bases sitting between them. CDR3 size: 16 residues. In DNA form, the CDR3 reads TGTGCCAGCAGGAGTGCCCTTACAGGGAGCCAAGAGACCCAGTACTTC. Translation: CASRSALTGSQETQYF.

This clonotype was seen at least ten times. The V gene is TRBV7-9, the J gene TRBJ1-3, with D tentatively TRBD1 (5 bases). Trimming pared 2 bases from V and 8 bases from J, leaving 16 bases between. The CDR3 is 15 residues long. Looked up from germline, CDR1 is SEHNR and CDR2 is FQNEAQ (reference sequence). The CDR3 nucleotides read TGTGCCAGCAGCTTACCCGCGGGGCTGGTAGACACCATATATTTT. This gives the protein CASSLPAGLVDTIYF.

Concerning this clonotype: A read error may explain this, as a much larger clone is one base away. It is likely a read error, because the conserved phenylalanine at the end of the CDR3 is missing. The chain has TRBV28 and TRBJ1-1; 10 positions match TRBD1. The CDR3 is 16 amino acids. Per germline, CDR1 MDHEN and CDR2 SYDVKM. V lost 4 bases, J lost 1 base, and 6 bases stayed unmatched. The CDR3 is CASSYDRGRGNTEAFL. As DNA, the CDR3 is TGTGCCAGCAGTTACGACAGGGGGCGAGGGAACACTGAAGCTTTCTTA.

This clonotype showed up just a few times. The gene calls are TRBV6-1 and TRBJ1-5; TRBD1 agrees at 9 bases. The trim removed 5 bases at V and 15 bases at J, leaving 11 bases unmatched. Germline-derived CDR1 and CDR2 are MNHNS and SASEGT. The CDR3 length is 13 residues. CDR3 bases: TGTGCCAGCAGTCCCACAGGGGGCTCCCGGTGGCATTTT. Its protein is CASSPTGGSRWHF.

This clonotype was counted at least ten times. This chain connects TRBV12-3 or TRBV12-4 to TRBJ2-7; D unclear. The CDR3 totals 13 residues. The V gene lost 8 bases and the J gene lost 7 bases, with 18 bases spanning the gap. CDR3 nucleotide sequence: TGTGCCAGCGCCCTTGGCCGCCTGGGGGAGCAGTACTTC. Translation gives CASALGRLGEQYF.

Written as DNA, the CDR3 is TGTGCCAGCAGCCAAGATAACTTTACGAACTCCTACAATGAGCAGTTCTTC. Its translation: CASSQDNFTNSYNEQFF. The V call is TRBV14, the J call TRBJ2-1, with unresolved D. Per the germline V gene, CDR1 is SGHDN and CDR2 is FVKESK. CDR3 length: 17 residues. Trimming pared 0 bases from V and 0 bases from J, leaving 12 bases between.

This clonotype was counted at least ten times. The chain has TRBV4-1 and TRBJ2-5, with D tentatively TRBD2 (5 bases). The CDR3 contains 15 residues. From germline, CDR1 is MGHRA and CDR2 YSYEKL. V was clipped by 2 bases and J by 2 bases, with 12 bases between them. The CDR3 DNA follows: TGCGCCAGCAGCCAAATTTTGACGGGGCAAGAGACCCAGTACTTC. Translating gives CASSQILTGQETQYF.

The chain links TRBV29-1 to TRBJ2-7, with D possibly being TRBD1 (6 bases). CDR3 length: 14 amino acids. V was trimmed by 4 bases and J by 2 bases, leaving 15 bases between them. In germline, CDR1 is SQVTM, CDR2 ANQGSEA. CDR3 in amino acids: CSVAGVTGAYEQYF. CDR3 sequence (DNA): TGCAGCGTTGCTGGAGTGACAGGAGCCTACGAGCAGTACTTC.

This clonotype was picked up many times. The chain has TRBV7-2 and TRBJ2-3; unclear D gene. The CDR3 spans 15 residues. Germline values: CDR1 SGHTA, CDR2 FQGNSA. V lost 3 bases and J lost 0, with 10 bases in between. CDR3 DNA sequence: TGTGCCAGCAGCTTTAATAGAGGTAGCACAGATACGCAGTATTTT. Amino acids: CASSFNRGSTDTQYF.